The 3 T cell receptor beta chains reported below all come from one sample, sequenced in a study of T cell responses to AZD1222 COVID-19 vaccine. Measured with immunoSEQ multiplex PCR; TCRdb has only the in-frame clones, and not every one. The table lists 65,000 to 75,000 clones, about three quarters of them singletons. The sample here was peripheral blood, taken 28 days after the second AZD1222 dose. These receptors were obtained from an adult who received the AZD1222 COVID-19 vaccine.

Here the CDR3 reads CASSPSVTGELFF. CDR3 coding DNA: TGTGCCAGCAGCCCTAGCGTCACCGGGGAGCTGTTTTTT. The chain joins TRBV6-2 or TRBV6-3 to TRBJ2-2, with a possible D match to TRBD2 (6 bases). Deletions cut 6 bases from V and 4 bases from J, with 9 bases between. Looked up from germline, CDR1 is MNHEY and CDR2 is SVGEGT. This CDR3 is 13 amino acids long.

The genes are TRBV9 and TRBJ2-3; 7 nucleotides align to TRBD2. The V and J ends lost 4 bases and 0 bases, in that order; junction bases with no gene match: 8. The CDR3 runs 16 residues. Germline CDR1 reads SGDLS; CDR2 reads YYNGEE. The CDR3 DNA is TGTGCCAGCAGCTCCCGAAGCGGGACCAGCACAGATACGCAGTATTTT. It translates to CASSSRSGTSTDTQYF.

This clone came up a few times. The chain carries TRBV12-3 or TRBV12-4 and TRBJ1-4; D is unclear. V lost 8 bases and J lost 8, with 9 bases in between. The CDR3 is 11 amino acids. CDR3 in DNA: TGTGCCAGCGCCGAAGGGGAAAAACTGTTTTTT. Its translation is CASAEGEKLFF.